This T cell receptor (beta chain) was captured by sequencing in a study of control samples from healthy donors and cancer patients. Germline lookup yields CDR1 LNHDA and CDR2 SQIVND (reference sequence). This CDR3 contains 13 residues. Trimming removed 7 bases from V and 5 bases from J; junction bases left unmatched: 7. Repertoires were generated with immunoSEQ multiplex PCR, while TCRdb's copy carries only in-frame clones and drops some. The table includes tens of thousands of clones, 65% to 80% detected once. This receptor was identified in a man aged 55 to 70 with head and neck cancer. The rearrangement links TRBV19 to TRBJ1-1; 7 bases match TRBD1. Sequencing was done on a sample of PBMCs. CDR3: CASTQDRETEAFF. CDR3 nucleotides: TGTGCCAGTACCCAAGACAGGGAAACTGAAGCTTTCTTT.